This T cell receptor (beta chain) comes out of a study of CD8 T cells in ankylosing spondylitis. Overall study findings and caveats: Roughly eight highly homologous variants made up a TCR beta motif that seemed to typify ankylosing spondylitis blood.

TCRdb redid the calling of the 5' RACE reads with MiXCR, one entry per CDR3 protein. The sample has about 130,000 distinct CDR3 sequences, roughly 13% seen once. V was shortened by 3 bases and J by 3 bases, with 15 bases between the two germline ends. CDR3 length equals 15 residues. The germline V gene encodes CDR1 MNHEY and CDR2 SMNVEV (reference sequence). This clonotype was seen a handful of times. Antigen: not known. Sequencing input: blood, either unsorted or a sorted T cell fraction (not recorded which). The genes are TRBV27 and TRBJ2-7, with D possibly called TRBD1 or TRBD2 (6 bases each). This sequence originates from a female donor with ankylosing spondylitis or in good health (not recorded which). The CDR3: CASSFSPGAGYEQYF. DNA for the CDR3: TGTGCCAGCAGTTTCTCCCCGGGGGCGGGCTACGAGCAGTACTTC.